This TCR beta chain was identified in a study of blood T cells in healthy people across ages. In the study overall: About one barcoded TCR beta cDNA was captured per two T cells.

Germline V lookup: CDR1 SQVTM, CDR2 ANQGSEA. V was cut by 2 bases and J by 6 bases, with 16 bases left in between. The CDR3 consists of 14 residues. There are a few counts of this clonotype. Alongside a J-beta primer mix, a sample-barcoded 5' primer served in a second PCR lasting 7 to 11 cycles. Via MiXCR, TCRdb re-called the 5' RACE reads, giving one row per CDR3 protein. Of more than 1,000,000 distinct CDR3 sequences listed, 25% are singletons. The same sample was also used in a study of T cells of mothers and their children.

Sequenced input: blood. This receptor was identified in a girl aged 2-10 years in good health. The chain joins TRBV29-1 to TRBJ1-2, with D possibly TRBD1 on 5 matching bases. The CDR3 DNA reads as TGCAGCGTTGAATGGGGCAACCGCTGGGATGGCTACACCTTC. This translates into CSVEWGNRWDGYTF. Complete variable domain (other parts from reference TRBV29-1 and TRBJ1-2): SAVISQKPSRDICQRGTSLTIQCQVDSQVTMMFWYRQQPGQSLTLIATANQGSEATYESGFVIDKFPISRPNLTFSTLTVSNMSPEDSSIYLCSVEWGNRWDGYTFGSGTRLTVV.